The 18 T cell receptor beta chains reported below all come from one sample, sequenced in a study of cytotoxic CD8 clonotypes in ibrutinib-treated CLL. Produced via immunoSEQ multiplex PCR; TCRdb's table is partial and in-frame only. This table has approximately 70,000 clones, 80% appearing once. The sample here was PBMCs, taken at disease progression, from a patient treated with ibrutinib. The receptors stem from a human donor with chronic lymphocytic leukemia.

The gene calls are TRBV27 and TRBJ1-1, with no clear D. Germline CDR1 MNHEY, CDR2 SMNVEV (reference sequence). The CDR3 extends over 13 amino acids. With 0 bases removed from V and 3 bases from J, the gap between germline ends came to 5 bases. The CDR3 DNA follows: TGTGCCAGCAGTTTATCCTCCCACACTGAAGCTTTCTTT. Translated: CASSLSSHTEAFF.

The CDR3 DNA reads as TGTGCCAGCAGCCCCAGACAGGGGGTGAGAACCGGGGAGCTGTTTTTT. Residues: CASSPRQGVRTGELFF. This rearrangement joins TRBV7-9 to TRBJ2-2, with 9 bases lining up with TRBD1. The CDR3 spans 16 residues. V was pared by 5 bases and J by 5 bases, with 9 bases of the junction left unmatched. CDR1 SEHNR and CDR2 FQNEAQ come from the germline V gene (reference sequence).

V is TRBV7-9 and J is TRBJ2-5; 10 bases align to TRBD1. The trim removed 11 bases at V and 5 bases at J, leaving 8 bases unmatched. Germline V gene lookup returns CDR1 SEHNR and CDR2 FQNEAQ (reference sequence). The CDR3 extends over 13 amino acids. The CDR3 DNA is TGTGCCGGTGGGACAGGGGTTGGTGAGACCCAGTACTTC. It translates to CAGGTGVGETQYF.

The V and J genes are TRBV5-1 and TRBJ1-2; D is unclear. The CDR3 contains 16 residues. V was shortened by 0 bases and J by 4 bases, with 16 bases between the two germline ends. Germline assignment: CDR1 SGHRS and CDR2 YFSETQ. In DNA form, the CDR3 reads TGCGCCAGCAGCTTGGCAGCGAAGAGGTCGGGCTATGGCTACACCTTC. Translation gives CASSLAAKRSGYGYTF.

This clone was recorded only once. V gene TRBV10-3 combines with J gene TRBJ2-1, with TRBD1 as a possible D gene (6 bases). Germline CDR1 is ENHRY and CDR2 is SYGVKD. Trimming shortened V by 6 bases and J by 4 bases, and 10 bases separated the two germline ends. The CDR3 sequence is 13 residues long. CDR3 sequence reads: CAISPDSYNEQFF. CDR3 nucleotides: TGTGCCATCAGCCCGGACAGTTACAATGAGCAGTTCTTC.

The chain combines TRBV28 with TRBJ1-6, with 11 bases matching TRBD1. CDR1 and CDR2 from the germline V gene are MDHEN and SYDVKM. The CDR3 totals 15 residues. J lost 9 bases, V lost 6 bases, and 7 bases had no gene match. The chain's CDR3 is CASSAPGTGGSPLHF. For the CDR3, the DNA is TGTGCCAGCAGCGCCCCCGGGACAGGGGGTTCACCCCTCCACTTT.

The rearrangement joins TRBV5-1 to TRBJ2-5; TRBD1 is a possible D gene (7 bases). Trimming left V 3 bases short and J 3 bases short, with 15 bases between. The germline gives CDR1 SGHRS, CDR2 YFSETQ. This CDR3 spans 15 amino acids. Here the CDR3 DNA reads TGCGCCAGCAGCTCGGGGGACAGAGTGAAAGAGACCCAGTACTTC. Amino acids: CASSSGDRVKETQYF.

The chain is built from TRBV6-1 and TRBJ1-5, with D maybe TRBD1 (5 bases). This CDR3 has 13 amino acids. Germline CDR1 reads MNHNS; CDR2 reads SASEGT. The V gene lost 6 bases and the J gene lost 2 bases, with 8 bases spanning the gap. CDR3 region: CASRWDGNQPQHF. The CDR3 DNA follows: TGTGCCAGCAGGTGGGACGGCAATCAGCCCCAGCATTTT.

V and J are TRBV6-1 and TRBJ2-1, with 9 bases aligning to TRBD2. V gave up 6 bases and J gave up 4 bases; unmatched junction bases: 1. Germline lookup yields CDR1 MNHNS and CDR2 SASEGT. The CDR3 spans 13 residues. The CDR3 protein is CASRAGGYNEQFF. The DNA for the CDR3 is TGTGCCAGCAGGGCGGGAGGGTACAATGAGCAGTTCTTC.

V usage is TRBV15 and J usage is TRBJ2-7; D is undetermined. Germline-derived CDR1 and CDR2 are LNHNV and YYDKDF (reference sequence). The CDR3 is 14 residues long. Trimming shortened V by 4 bases and J by 4 bases, and 14 bases separated the two germline ends. The CDR3 spells CATSIGRLKYEQYF. The CDR3 DNA sequence: TGTGCCACCAGCATTGGCAGGCTTAAGTACGAGCAGTACTTC.

V and J are TRBV19 and TRBJ1-2; 8 bases agree with TRBD1. The germline V gene has CDR1 LNHDA and CDR2 SQIVND (reference sequence). V shed 5 bases and J 2 bases; nucleotides not matched to a gene: 7. This CDR3 comprises 15 residues. The CDR3 DNA reads as TGTGCCAGTAGTTGGGGGACAGGATACAACTATGGCTACACCTTC. Its protein product is CASSWGTGYNYGYTF.

The V gene is TRBV10-3, the J gene TRBJ2-2, with TRBD2 matching 7 bases. Germline V lookup: CDR1 ENHRY, CDR2 SYGVKD. The CDR3 covers 17 residues. Trimming at V came to 0 bases and at J to 6 bases, leaving 10 bases not matched to a gene. The CDR3 loop reads CAISESRTRGGAGELFF. In DNA form, the CDR3 reads TGTGCCATCAGTGAGTCCAGGACTAGGGGCGGCGCCGGGGAGCTGTTTTTT.

The rearrangement joins TRBV18 to TRBJ1-2, with unresolved D. Per germline, CDR1 KGHSH and CDR2 LQKENI. This CDR3 region has 17 residues. Between the trimmed V and J ends, which lost 2 bases and 7 bases, there was a span of 23 bases. The CDR3 DNA reads as TGTGCCAGCTCACCAGTTTCTCCTGGCGGAGACAACCCTGGCTACACCTTC. The encoded protein is CASSPVSPGGDNPGYTF. Looking up the rest from reference TRBV18 and TRBJ1-2 gives the full variable domain: NAGVMQNPRHLVRRRGQEARLRCSPMKGHSHVYWYRQLPEEGLKFMVYLQKENIIDESGMPKERFSAEFPKEGPSILRIQQVVRGDSAAYFCASSPVSPGGDNPGYTFGSGTRLTVV.

The chain employs TRBV27 and TRBJ2-2, with TRBD2 identical over 12 bases. The CDR3 length is 16 residues. The trim removed 3 bases at V and 2 bases at J, leaving 1 base unmatched. From germline, CDR1 is MNHEY and CDR2 SMNVEV (reference sequence). The CDR3: CASSFGLAGNTGELFF. CDR3 DNA: TGTGCCAGCAGTTTTGGACTAGCGGGAAACACCGGGGAGCTGTTTTTT.

This clone has only a few counts. The V and J genes are TRBV5-1 and TRBJ1-1, with D uncertain. CDR1 SGHRS and CDR2 YFSETQ come from the germline V gene. The length of the CDR3 is 12 residues. Trimming shortened V by 7 bases and J by 7 bases, and 14 bases separated the two germline ends. CDR3 sequence reads: CASAPLWGEAFF. The DNA for the CDR3 is TGCGCCAGCGCCCCGCTTTGGGGTGAAGCTTTCTTT.

This clone was seen a single time. The genes are TRBV5-1 and TRBJ2-7, with TRBD2 matching over 7 bases. The trim removed 6 bases at V and 0 bases at J, leaving 6 bases unmatched. The CDR3 spans 14 residues. CDR1 is SGHRS and CDR2 is YFSETQ in the germline V gene. In nucleotides, the CDR3 is TGCGCCAGCACGGGGCTAGCGGACTCCTACGAGCAGTACTTC. Amino acids: CASTGLADSYEQYF.

The rearrangement joins TRBV15 to TRBJ2-7; D is perhaps TRBD2 (5 bases). The V end lost 0 bases, the J end lost 6 bases, and 12 bases lay between the germline ends. Germline values: CDR1 LNHNV, CDR2 YYDKDF (reference sequence). The CDR3 is made up of 14 amino acids. The CDR3 DNA sequence: TGTGCCACCAGCAGAGACCGGACTTTTCCCGAGCAGTACTTC. Translating it yields CATSRDRTFPEQYF.

This chain uses TRBV27 with TRBJ2-7; 7 positions agree with TRBD2. This CDR3 is 15 amino acids long. Trimming took 4 bases from V and 6 from J; bases not matched to a gene: 12. CDR1 MNHEY and CDR2 SMNVEV come from the germline V gene (reference sequence). For the CDR3, the DNA is TGTGCCAGCAGTTGGGCGGGAGAGGGTCTAGGCGAGCAGTACTTC. Its translation is CASSWAGEGLGEQYF.